The subject of this entry is one TCR beta chain. These data belong to a study of cytomegalovirus exposure and HLA in healthy donors. PCR used 60 Vbeta primers and 13 Jbeta primers. Produced via immunoSEQ multiplex PCR; TCRdb's table is partial and in-frame only. The table records 190,000 or so clones, 75% to 90% of them present only once. The CDR3 consists of 12 residues. Trimming removed 5 bases from V and 11 bases from J; junction bases left unmatched: 5. CDR1 and CDR2 from the germline V gene are MDHEN and SYDVKM. The rearrangement joins TRBV28 to TRBJ2-7, with 11 bases identical to TRBD1. Sequencing was performed on PBMCs. This sequence was found in a man aged 50-59 years in good health and CMV-seronegative. As DNA, the CDR3 is TGTGCCAGCAGTCGGACAGGGGGCGGGGAGTACTTC. It encodes CASSRTGGGEYF.